Listed below are T cell receptor beta chains from one sample, sequenced in a study of T cell responses to AZD1222 COVID-19 vaccine. Data came from immunoSEQ multiplex PCR; TCRdb stores just in-frame clones and leaves some out. This table holds about 120,000 clones, 80% to 90% found once. The source was peripheral blood, collected on day 0 of AZD1222 vaccination. The receptors were gathered from an adult in good health. Both conserved end residues are part of each CDR3. The D gene is left open where the match is weak. Only part of the rows carry a size: once, few, many, or a class if the clone is expanded.

J gene: TRBJ2-7
D gene: -
clone size: -
V gene: TRBV9
CDR3 protein: CASSVAAGTEYEQYF
CDR3 DNA: TGTGCCAGCAGCGTAGCTGCAGGGACGGAGTACGAGCAGTACTTC

J gene: TRBJ2-4
D gene: TRBD1
clone size: -
V gene: TRBV7-2
CDR3 protein: CASSSLSPGTGTYGIQYF
CDR3 DNA: TGTGCCAGCAGCTCCTTAAGTCCCGGGACAGGGACATACGGCATTCAGTACTTC

J gene: TRBJ2-1
D gene: -
clone size: -
V gene: TRBV2
CDR3 protein: CASSEQGGWSYNEQFF
CDR3 DNA: TGTGCCAGCAGTGAACAGGGAGGATGGTCCTACAATGAGCAGTTCTTC

J gene: TRBJ1-5
D gene: -
clone size: -
V gene: TRBV19
CDR3 protein: CASSMGYQPQHF
CDR3 DNA: TGTGCCAGTAGTATGGGGTATCAGCCCCAGCATTTT

J gene: TRBJ1-1
D gene: -
clone size: few
V gene: TRBV6-5
CDR3 protein: CASSYSIGGPNTEAFF
CDR3 DNA: TGTGCCAGCAGTTACTCGATTGGAGGGCCGAACACTGAAGCTTTCTTT

J gene: TRBJ1-2
D gene: -
clone size: -
V gene: TRBV28
CDR3 protein: CASSFPTFSGYTF
CDR3 DNA: TGTGCCAGCAGTTTCCCGACTTTTAGTGGCTACACCTTC

J gene: TRBJ1-4
D gene: -
clone size: -
V gene: TRBV27
CDR3 protein: CASSLGGGNEKLFF
CDR3 DNA: TGTGCCAGCAGTTTGGGGGGGGGAAATGAAAAACTGTTTTTT

J gene: TRBJ2-2
D gene: TRBD2
clone size: -
V gene: TRBV5-3
CDR3 protein: CARQGLAGTGELFF
CDR3 DNA: TGTGCCAGACAGGGACTAGCGGGGACCGGGGAGCTGTTTTTT

J gene: TRBJ1-2
D gene: -
clone size: few
V gene: TRBV9
CDR3 protein: CASSADSNYGYTF
CDR3 DNA: TGTGCCAGCAGCGCAGACAGTAACTATGGCTACACCTTC

J gene: TRBJ2-7
D gene: -
clone size: once
V gene: TRBV11-1
CDR3 protein: CASSLGGQTYEQYF
CDR3 DNA: TGTGCCAGCAGCCTCGGCGGACAAACCTACGAGCAGTACTTC

J gene: TRBJ2-3
D gene: TRBD2
clone size: -
V gene: TRBV6-2/TRBV6-3
CDR3 protein: CASSDSGGRGTDTQYF
CDR3 DNA: TGTGCCAGCAGTGACAGCGGGGGAAGAGGGACAGATACGCAGTATTTT

J gene: TRBJ1-1
D gene: TRBD1
clone size: -
V gene: TRBV29-1
CDR3 protein: CSAKTGGAGEPFF
CDR3 DNA: TGCAGCGCCAAGACAGGGGGCGCTGGGGAACCTTTCTTT

J gene: TRBJ2-1
D gene: -
clone size: -
V gene: TRBV7-9
CDR3 protein: CASSLVGFNEQFF
CDR3 DNA: TGTGCCAGCAGCTTAGTTGGATTCAATGAGCAGTTCTTC

J gene: TRBJ2-1
D gene: -
clone size: -
V gene: TRBV27
CDR3 protein: CASNPRGSEDEQFF
CDR3 DNA: TGTGCCAGCAACCCGAGGGGGTCCGAGGATGAGCAGTTCTTC

J gene: TRBJ1-3
D gene: TRBD1
clone size: many
V gene: TRBV13
CDR3 protein: CASSTRQGRASGNTIYF
CDR3 DNA: TGTGCCAGCAGCACCCGACAGGGTAGGGCCTCTGGAAACACCATATATTTT

J gene: TRBJ1-6
D gene: TRBD1
clone size: -
V gene: TRBV28
CDR3 protein: CASKTGFYNSPLHF
CDR3 DNA: TGTGCCAGCAAGACAGGGTTTTATAATTCACCCCTCCACTTT

J gene: TRBJ2-5
D gene: -
clone size: -
V gene: TRBV11-3
CDR3 protein: CASSFRLETAQYF
CDR3 DNA: TGTGCCAGCAGCTTCAGACTGGAGACAGCCCAGTACTTC